One and the same sample provided the 30 T cell receptor beta chains below, sequenced in a study of cytomegalovirus exposure and HLA in healthy donors. With 60 Vbeta and 13 Jbeta primers, the PCR was carried out. Sequencing was performed with immunoSEQ multiplex PCR; in TCRdb, only in-frame clones are kept and a portion is missing. The sample includes about 120,000 clones, 60% to 85% seen only once; the top ten take approximately 1%. Sequencing was done on a sample of PBMCs. Receptors were obtained from a human donor in good health.

This chain uses TRBV15 with TRBJ2-1, with TRBD2 identical over 10 bases. J lost 7 bases, V lost 0 bases, and 3 bases had no gene match. The CDR3 covers 15 residues. CDR1 LNHNV and CDR2 YYDKDF come from the germline V gene (reference sequence). The CDR3 DNA reads as TGTGCCACCAGCAGAGAAGCGGGGGGGCCTAATGAGCAGTTCTTC. Translation: CATSREAGGPNEQFF. Using reference TRBV15 and TRBJ2-1 for the parts outside the CDR3, the full variable domain is DAMVIQNPRYQVTQFGKPVTLSCSQTLNHNVMYWYQQKSSQAPKLLFHYYDKDFNNEADTPDNFQSRRPNTSFCFLDIRSPGLGDTAMYLCATSREAGGPNEQFFGPGTRLTVL.

The chain uses TRBV7-3 and TRBJ2-2; D possibly corresponds to TRBD2 (6 bases). This CDR3 spans 16 amino acids. Germline V gives CDR1 SGHTA, CDR2 FQGTGA. V was clipped by 5 bases and J by 0 bases, with 13 bases between them. CDR3 in DNA: TGTGCCAGCAGCCCGGTGGACTACGCGAACACCGGGGAGCTGTTTTTT. Translation gives CASSPVDYANTGELFF.

CDR3 region: CSGGDRGPGNTIYF. The CDR3, as DNA: TGCAGCGGAGGTGACAGGGGGCCCGGAAACACCATATATTTT. The V call is TRBV29-1, the J call TRBJ1-3; TRBD1 matches at 10 bases. The V and J ends lost 7 bases and 4 bases, in that order; junction bases with no gene match: 7. Germline V CDR1 and CDR2: SQVTM, ANQGSEA. The CDR3 contains 14 residues.

This clone was seen a few times. The chain employs TRBV7-9 and TRBJ1-4; D not resolved. CDR3 length: 14 residues. V lost 3 bases and J lost 1, with 6 bases in between. Germline loops: CDR1 SEHNR, CDR2 FQNEAQ (reference sequence). CDR3 in DNA: TGTGCCAGCAGCTTCGGAGGAACTAATGAAAAACTGTTTTTT. Translated: CASSFGGTNEKLFF.

The CDR3 reads CASSSAGSSYNEQFF. CDR3 bases: TGTGCCAGCAGCAGCGCCGGGAGCTCCTACAATGAGCAGTTCTTC. This chain uses TRBV5-4 with TRBJ2-1; D may be TRBD2 (6 bases). The CDR3 is 15 amino acids. CDR1 is SGHNT, CDR2 YYREEE, per germline (reference sequence). V lost 4 bases, J lost 0 bases, and 11 bases lay in between.

The chain couples TRBV5-6 to TRBJ1-5, with 8 bases fitting TRBD1. The ends lost 2 bases at V and 2 bases at J; junction bases unmatched: 3. The CDR3 contains 15 residues. CDR1 and CDR2 from the germline V gene are SGHDT and YYEEEE. In nucleotides, the CDR3 is TGTGCCAGCAGCTTCAGGGGGCAAGGCAATCAGCCCCAGCATTTT. Translation: CASSFRGQGNQPQHF. The variable domain in full, completed from reference TRBV5-6 and TRBJ1-5, reads DAGVTQSPTHLIKTRGQQVTLRCSPKSGHDTVSWYQQALGQGPQFIFQYYEEEERQRGNFPDRFSGHQFPNYSSELNVNALLLGDSALYLCASSFRGQGNQPQHFGDGTRLSIL.

This clone was seen only a few times. The rearrangement links TRBV2 to TRBJ2-1; 9 positions agree with TRBD1. With 6 bases clipped from V and 3 bases from J, the junction kept 12 bases outside the gene matches. The CDR3 totals 17 residues. CDR1 SNHLY and CDR2 FYNNEI come from the germline V gene. This CDR3 is CASRYSPGQGIYNEQFF. The DNA for the CDR3 is TGTGCCAGCAGATACTCGCCGGGACAGGGAATCTACAATGAGCAGTTCTTC.

This chain uses TRBV7-2 with TRBJ2-5; TRBD2 matches 11 bases. With 2 bases clipped from V and 2 bases from J, the junction kept 7 bases outside the gene matches. CDR1 is SGHTA, CDR2 FQGNSA, per germline. The CDR3 runs to 17 residues. CDR3 sequence: CASSLSLIAGGQETQYF. CDR3 nucleotides: TGTGCCAGCAGCTTATCCCTGATAGCGGGGGGGCAAGAGACCCAGTACTTC.

DNA for the CDR3: TGTGCCAGCAGCTTGGAGGGTGGCGGTGAGCAGTTCTTC. Its protein product is CASSLEGGGEQFF. V usage is TRBV11-3 and J usage is TRBJ2-1; D may be TRBD2 (6 bases). Trimming took off 3 bases at V and 9 bases at J, with 12 bases between the two ends. This CDR3 region has 13 residues. From germline, CDR1 is SGHNT and CDR2 YENEEA.

The sample holds one count of this clone. The rearrangement links TRBV21-1 to TRBJ2-5; whether TRBD1, the table's D call, matches the DNA was not checked. TRBV21-1 is classified as a pseudogene. CDR3 length: 14 residues. This chain's CDR3 is CASSTDRRGETQYF. Here the CDR3 DNA reads TGTGCCAGCAGCACGGACAGGAGAGGAGAGACCCAGTACTTC.

There are a few counts of this clone. The chain employs TRBV28 and TRBJ2-7, with D possibly matching TRBD2 (5 bases). Trimming took off 6 bases at V and 7 bases at J, with 13 bases between the two ends. There are 12 residues in the CDR3. From germline, CDR1 is MDHEN and CDR2 SYDVKM. In DNA form, the CDR3 reads TGTGCCAGCAGCCCCCGAGGGCTTGAGCAGTACTTC. Its translation is CASSPRGLEQYF.

The chain links TRBV5-1 to TRBJ2-1; TRBD2 agrees at 11 bases. The CDR3 has 16 amino acids. Trimming cost V 0 bases and J 10 bases; bases outside gene matches: 9. CDR1 and CDR2 from the germline V gene are SGHRS and YFSETQ. DNA of the CDR3: TGCGCCAGCAGCTTGGTGACTAGCGGGGAGATGGGCGAGCAGTTCTTC. Its translation is CASSLVTSGEMGEQFF.

The chain employs TRBV9 and TRBJ1-1; D is undetermined. Deletions cut 0 bases from V and 1 base from J, with 10 bases between. Per the germline V gene, CDR1 is SGDLS and CDR2 is YYNGEE. This CDR3 is built from 15 residues. The CDR3 coding sequence is TGTGCCAGCAGCGTAGGACCTGACTCGAACACTGAAGCTTTCTTT. Its translation: CASSVGPDSNTEAFF.

The V and J genes are TRBV2 and TRBJ2-3; the match to TRBD1 covers 8 bases. Germline loops: CDR1 SNHLY, CDR2 FYNNEI. J lost 0 bases, V lost 8 bases, and 4 bases had no gene match. The CDR3 sequence is 14 residues long. The CDR3 DNA reads as TGTGCCAGCGGACGGGACAGGAGCACAGATACGCAGTATTTT. Translated: CASGRDRSTDTQYF.

In nucleotides, the CDR3 is TGTGCCAGCAGCCCTGATGGGGGCCCCCGGGAGACCCAGTACTTC. Protein sequence: CASSPDGGPRETQYF. The chain recombines TRBV9 with TRBJ2-5; the D gene is possibly TRBD1 (6 bases). Trimming removed 4 bases at V and 5 bases at J, with 18 bases between. This CDR3 comprises 15 residues. Germline CDR1 SGDLS, CDR2 YYNGEE.

The chain couples TRBV6-1 to TRBJ2-3; the match to TRBD2 covers 10 bases. J lost 3 bases, V lost 2 bases, and 20 bases had no gene match. Per germline, CDR1 MNHNS and CDR2 SASEGT. This CDR3 has 21 residues. CDR3 DNA sequence: TGTGCCAGCAGTGAATTCTTAGCGCTTAGTAGCGGGGGGCTCGGTACAGATACGCAGTATTTT. Its protein is CASSEFLALSSGGLGTDTQYF.

This chain links TRBV29-1 with TRBJ2-1, with D hard to call. V was clipped by 4 bases and J by 4 bases, with 8 bases between them. Germline V gene data show CDR1 as SQVTM and CDR2 as ANQGSEA. The CDR3 extends over 12 amino acids. The CDR3 nucleotides read TGCAGCGTTGTTCTACAGTACAATGAGCAGTTCTTC. Translation gives CSVVLQYNEQFF.

In DNA, the CDR3 is TGTGCCAGCAGTGACTTCGGGACAGGGATCAACGAGCAGTACTTC. This encodes CASSDFGTGINEQYF. This sequence joins TRBV2 and TRBJ2-7; 9 nucleotides match TRBD1. The V segment lost 3 bases and the J segment 5 bases; nucleotides outside the gene matches: 8. This CDR3 region has 15 residues. Germline CDR1 and CDR2: SNHLY and FYNNEI. The entire variable domain, with the rest obtained from reference TRBV2 and TRBJ2-7, is as follows: EPEVTQTPSHQVTQMGQEVILRCVPISNHLYFYWYRQILGQKVEFLVSFYNNEISEKSEIFDDQFSVERPDGSNFTLKIRSTKLEDSAMYFCASSDFGTGINEQYFGPGTRLTVT.

The J gene is TRBJ2-3, the V gene TRBV5-4; D ambiguous. Germline assignment: CDR1 SGHNT and CDR2 YYREEE (reference sequence). V shed 0 bases and J shed 6 bases, with 17 bases lying between them. This CDR3 contains 16 residues. CDR3 loop: CASSLGNQRNFDTQYF. The CDR3 nucleotides read TGTGCCAGCAGCTTGGGTAACCAGAGGAATTTTGATACGCAGTATTTT.

The genes are TRBV5-6 and TRBJ2-4; D possibly corresponds to TRBD1 (6 bases). CDR1 is SGHDT and CDR2 is YYEEEE in the germline V gene. Between the trimmed V and J ends, which lost 0 bases and 0 bases, there was a span of 16 bases. This CDR3 has 18 residues. The DNA of the CDR3 is TGTGCCAGCAGCTTGGTGATTCAGGGGACAATAGCCAAAAACATTCAGTACTTC. As protein: CASSLVIQGTIAKNIQYF.

The chain uses TRBV19 and TRBJ1-1; 7 nucleotides align to TRBD1. This CDR3 region has 15 residues. The V gene end was trimmed by 5 bases and the J gene end by 6 bases; junction bases not matched to a gene: 12. Germline CDR1 reads LNHDA; CDR2 reads SQIVND (reference sequence). CDR3 DNA sequence: TGTGCCAGTAGTCGCCGCGACAGGGATGAGGCTGAAGCTTTCTTT. Translation gives CASSRRDRDEAEAFF.

The table lists this clone with a few counts. V and J are TRBV7-8 and TRBJ1-1; D unresolved. Trimming left V 2 bases short and J 1 base short, with 8 bases between. Germline V gives CDR1 SGHVS, CDR2 FQNEAQ. The CDR3 contains 14 residues. The CDR3, as DNA: TGTGCCAGCAGCTTAATAGATGGGAACACTGAAGCTTTCTTT. This codes for CASSLIDGNTEAFF.

The V and J genes are TRBV7-6 and TRBJ2-3; no reliable D call. The CDR3 sequence is 15 residues long. Germline V lookup: CDR1 SGHVS, CDR2 FNYEAQ. Trimming pared 5 bases from V and 3 bases from J, leaving 15 bases between. This CDR3 reads CASSGGRKSTDTQYF. CDR3 coding DNA: TGTGCCAGCAGCGGCGGCCGTAAGTCAACAGATACGCAGTATTTT.

This chain uses TRBV6-1 with TRBJ2-3; D might be TRBD2 (6 bases). This CDR3 is 13 amino acids long. Germline CDR1 is MNHNS and CDR2 is SASEGT. V lost 5 bases and J lost 4, with 10 bases in between. The CDR3 loop is CASSYAGSDTQYF. The CDR3 DNA reads as TGTGCCAGCAGTTATGCGGGGTCAGATACGCAGTATTTT.

This CDR3 is CASSLASASGVDTQYF. The CDR3 DNA follows: TGTGCCAGCAGCTTAGCTTCGGCTAGCGGGGTAGATACGCAGTATTTT. The V and J genes are TRBV11-2 and TRBJ2-3; 9 bases match TRBD2. The CDR3 sequence is 16 residues long. Trimming cost V 1 base and J 5 bases; bases outside gene matches: 7. Looked up from germline, CDR1 is SGHAT and CDR2 is FQNNGV.

In its sample, this clone was seen once. CDR3: CASSPAGTGPYEQYF. The CDR3 DNA is TGTGCCAGCTCACCGGCCGGGACAGGACCCTACGAGCAGTACTTC. The chain recombines TRBV18 with TRBJ2-7, with 8 bases matching TRBD1. The CDR3 spans 15 residues. Trimming removed 3 bases from V and 2 bases from J; junction bases left unmatched: 6. The germline V gene has CDR1 KGHSH and CDR2 LQKENI.

This chain joins TRBV18 and TRBJ2-3; maybe TRBD1 (5 bases). The CDR3 covers 14 residues. From germline, CDR1 is KGHSH and CDR2 LQKENI. Trimming cost V 5 bases and J 1 base, with 10 bases left between them. The DNA of the CDR3 is TGTGCCAGCTCAAGTTCCAGGGGCACAGATACGCAGTATTTT. It translates to CASSSSRGTDTQYF. The whole variable domain, filled in from reference TRBV18 and TRBJ2-3, reads NAGVMQNPRHLVRRRGQEARLRCSPMKGHSHVYWYRQLPEEGLKFMVYLQKENIIDESGMPKERFSAEFPKEGPSILRIQQVVRGDSAAYFCASSSSRGTDTQYFGPGTRLTVL.

This chain joins TRBV13 and TRBJ1-6, with D maybe TRBD1 (5 bases). Germline V CDR1 and CDR2: PRHDT, FYEKMQ (reference sequence). The CDR3 covers 16 residues. V shed 5 bases and J shed 7 bases, with 18 bases lying between them. In DNA form, the CDR3 reads TGTGCCAGCAGCGCACCCCGACAGTTGGCGAATTCACCCCTCCACTTT. As protein: CASSAPRQLANSPLHF. The full variable domain, in which reference TRBV13 and TRBJ1-6 provide the parts outside the CDR3, is AAGVIQSPRHLIKEKRETATLKCYPIPRHDTVYWYQQGPGQDPQFLISFYEKMQSDKGSIPDRFSAQQFSDYHSELNMSSLELGDSALYFCASSAPRQLANSPLHFGNGTRLTVT.

The chain has TRBV6-1 and TRBJ1-4; TRBD1 matches 8 bases. CDR3 length: 14 amino acids. The germline CDR1 and CDR2 sequences are MNHNS and SASEGT. The ends lost 6 bases at V and 5 bases at J; junction bases unmatched: 5. The CDR3 DNA follows: TGTGCCAGCAGACGGACAGGGTTAAATGAAAAACTGTTTTTT. Protein product: CASRRTGLNEKLFF.

J is TRBJ2-1 and V is TRBV12-2; TRBD2, the D gene given by the table, was not confirmed from the DNA. TRBV12-2 counts as a pseudogene. The CDR3 is 17 residues long. CDR3 residues: CASRLEPSSGGVNEQFF. Written as DNA, the CDR3 is TGTGCAAGTCGCTTAGAACCATCTAGCGGGGGGGTCAATGAGCAGTTCTTC.